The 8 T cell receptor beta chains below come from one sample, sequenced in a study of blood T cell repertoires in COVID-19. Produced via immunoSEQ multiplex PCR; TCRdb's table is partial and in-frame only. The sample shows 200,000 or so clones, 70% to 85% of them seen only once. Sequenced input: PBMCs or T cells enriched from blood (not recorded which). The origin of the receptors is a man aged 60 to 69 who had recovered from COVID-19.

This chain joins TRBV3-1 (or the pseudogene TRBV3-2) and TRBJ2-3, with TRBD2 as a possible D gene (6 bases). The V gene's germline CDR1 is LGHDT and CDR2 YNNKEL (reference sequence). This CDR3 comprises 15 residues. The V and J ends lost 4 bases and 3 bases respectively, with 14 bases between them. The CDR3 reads CASSRPGGVTDTQYF. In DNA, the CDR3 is TGTGCCAGCAGCCGGCCGGGCGGGGTGACAGATACGCAGTATTTT.

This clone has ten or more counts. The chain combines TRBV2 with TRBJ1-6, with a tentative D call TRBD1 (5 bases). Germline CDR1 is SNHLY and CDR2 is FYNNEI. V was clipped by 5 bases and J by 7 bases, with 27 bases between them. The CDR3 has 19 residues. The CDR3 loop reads CASSPNPGQKNIVNSPLHF. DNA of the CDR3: TGTGCCAGCAGTCCAAACCCCGGACAAAAAAATATCGTGAATTCACCCCTCCACTTT.

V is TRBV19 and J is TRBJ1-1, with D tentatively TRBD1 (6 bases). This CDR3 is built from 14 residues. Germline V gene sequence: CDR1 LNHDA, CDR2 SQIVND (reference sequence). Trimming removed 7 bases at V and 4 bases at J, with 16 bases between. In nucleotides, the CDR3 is TGTGCCAGTACCCACCGACGACAGGCCACTGAAGCTTTCTTT. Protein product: CASTHRRQATEAFF.

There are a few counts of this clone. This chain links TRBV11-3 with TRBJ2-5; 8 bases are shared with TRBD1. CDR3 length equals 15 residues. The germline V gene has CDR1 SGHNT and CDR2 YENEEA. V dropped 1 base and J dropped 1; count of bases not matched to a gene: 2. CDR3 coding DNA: TGTGCCAGCAGCTTAGGCGGGACAGGCCAAGAGACCCAGTACTTC. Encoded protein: CASSLGGTGQETQYF.

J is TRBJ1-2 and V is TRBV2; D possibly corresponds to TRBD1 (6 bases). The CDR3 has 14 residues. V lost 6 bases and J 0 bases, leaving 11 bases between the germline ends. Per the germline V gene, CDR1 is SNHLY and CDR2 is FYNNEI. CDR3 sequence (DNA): TGTGCCAGCAGCCTCAGGGACACTAACTATGGCTACACCTTC. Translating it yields CASSLRDTNYGYTF. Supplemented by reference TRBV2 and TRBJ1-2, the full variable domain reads EPEVTQTPSHQVTQMGQEVILRCVPISNHLYFYWYRQILGQKVEFLVSFYNNEISEKSEIFDDQFSVERPDGSNFTLKIRSTKLEDSAMYFCASSLRDTNYGYTFGSGTRLTVV.

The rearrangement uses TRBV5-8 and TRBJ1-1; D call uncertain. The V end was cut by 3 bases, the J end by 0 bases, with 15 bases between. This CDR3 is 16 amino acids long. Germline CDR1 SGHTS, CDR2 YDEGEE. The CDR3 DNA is TGTGCCAGCAGCTCTAGCCGGATAAACATGAACACTGAAGCTTTCTTT. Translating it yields CASSSSRINMNTEAFF. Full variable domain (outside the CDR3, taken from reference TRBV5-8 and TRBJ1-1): EAGVTQSPTHLIKTRGQQATLRCSPISGHTSVYWYQQALGLGLQFLLWYDEGEERNRGNFPPRFSGRQFPNYSSELNVNALELEDSALYLCASSSSRINMNTEAFFGQGTRLTVV.

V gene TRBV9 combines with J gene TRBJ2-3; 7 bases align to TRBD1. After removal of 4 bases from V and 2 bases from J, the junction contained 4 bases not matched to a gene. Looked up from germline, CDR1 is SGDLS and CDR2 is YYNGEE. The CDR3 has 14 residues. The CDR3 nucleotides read TGTGCCAGCAGCTTTGGACAGGCCACAGATACGCAGTATTTT. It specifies CASSFGQATDTQYF.

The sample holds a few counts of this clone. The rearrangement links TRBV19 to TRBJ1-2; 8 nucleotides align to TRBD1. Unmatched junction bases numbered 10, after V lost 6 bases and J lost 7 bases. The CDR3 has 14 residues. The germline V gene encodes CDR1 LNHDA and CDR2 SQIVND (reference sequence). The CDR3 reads CASRGGDRGSGYTF. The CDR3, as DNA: TGTGCCAGTAGGGGCGGAGACAGGGGATCTGGCTACACCTTC. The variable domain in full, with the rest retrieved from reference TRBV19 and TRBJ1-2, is DGGITQSPKYLFRKEGQNVTLSCEQNLNHDAMYWYRQDPGQGLRLIYYSQIVNDFQKGDIAEGYSVSREKKESFPLTVTSAQKNPTAFYLCASRGGDRGSGYTFGSGTRLTVV.